This section outlines one T cell receptor (beta chain) sequence together with its context. The sample is drawn from a study of identifying expanded T cells in peripheral blood. Sequencing used immunoSEQ multiplex PCR; TCRdb keeps in-frame clones, though not all of them. The sample lists 84,000 or so clones, around 91% seen once, with 2.5% to 3.5% in the top ten. V was clipped by 3 bases and J by 2 bases, with 10 bases between them. Germline CDR1 SGHTA, CDR2 FQGNSA. CDR3 size: 14 residues. This chain connects TRBV7-2 to TRBJ1-1; tentative D call: TRBD1 (5 bases). The source material was blood. The clonotype originates from a person between 18 and 69 years old in good health. CDR3 DNA: TGTGCCAGCAGCTTTTTCGGGGGAAACACTGAAGCTTTCTTT. Residues: CASSFFGGNTEAFF.